The source of this T cell receptor (beta chain) is a study of OX40 agonist ivuxolimab in advanced cancers. Using immunoSEQ multiplex PCR, the repertoire was profiled, and TCRdb retains in-frame clones only, with some absent. The table includes around 72,000 clones, roughly 80% detected once. Anyone with autoimmune disease history or systemic immunosuppression was excluded. Peripheral blood came from all dose cohorts at three timepoints. Study results and limitations: The study observed clonal expansion of CD4+ and CD8+ blood T cells by week 6 at 0.1 to 3.0 mg/kg.

V shed 6 bases, J shed 6 bases, and the junction held 6 bases outside the gene matches. Germline V gene sequence: CDR1 MNHNY, CDR2 SVGAGI (reference sequence). There are 14 residues in the CDR3. Concerning this clone itself: Its antigen is currently unknown.

The sample consisted of CD4+ or CD8+ T cells sorted from blood, taken in a trial of the OX40 agonist ivuxolimab. The TCR originated in an adult with an advanced solid tumor such as melanoma, head and neck, liver or kidney cancer. The V gene is TRBV6-6, the J gene TRBJ2-1; 9 nucleotides line up with TRBD1. The CDR3 loop reads CASRSGQGINEQFF. CDR3 nucleotide sequence: TGTGCCAGCAGATCAGGACAGGGGATCAATGAGCAGTTCTTC.